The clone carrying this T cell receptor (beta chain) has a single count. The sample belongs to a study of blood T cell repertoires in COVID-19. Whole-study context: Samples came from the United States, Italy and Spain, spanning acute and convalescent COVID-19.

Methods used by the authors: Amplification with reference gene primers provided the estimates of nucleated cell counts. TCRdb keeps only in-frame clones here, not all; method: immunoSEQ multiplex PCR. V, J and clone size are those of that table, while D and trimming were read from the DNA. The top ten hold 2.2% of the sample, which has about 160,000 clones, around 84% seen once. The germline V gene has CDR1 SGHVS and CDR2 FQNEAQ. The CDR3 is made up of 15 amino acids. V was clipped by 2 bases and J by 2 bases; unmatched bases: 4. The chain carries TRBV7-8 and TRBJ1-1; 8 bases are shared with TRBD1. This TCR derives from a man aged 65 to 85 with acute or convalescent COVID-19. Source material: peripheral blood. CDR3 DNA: TGTGCCAGCAGCTTAATCCAGGGGGCAAACACTGAAGCTTTCTTT. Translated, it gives CASSLIQGANTEAFF.